The 24 T cell receptor beta chains in this list originate from one sample, sequenced in a study of blood T cell repertoires in COVID-19. TCRdb's copy holds only in-frame clones and misses some; the assay was immunoSEQ multiplex PCR. The sample yields around 700,000 clones, 75% to 90% seen once. The sequencing input was peripheral blood. These receptors came from a woman between 18 and 29 years old with acute or convalescent COVID-19.

This chain joins TRBV6-1 and TRBJ1-5; D gene ambiguous. This CDR3 is built from 14 residues. V lost 3 bases, J lost 5 bases, and 11 bases lay in between. Germline V CDR1 and CDR2: MNHNS, SASEGT. The CDR3 sequence is CASSDGGNDQPQHF. CDR3 bases: TGTGCCAGCAGTGATGGAGGGAACGATCAGCCCCAGCATTTT.

J is TRBJ2-2 and V is TRBV5-6, with 9 bases fitting TRBD1. V lost 0 bases and J lost 0; bases outside the gene matches: 6. CDR3 length equals 18 residues. Germline V gene data show CDR1 as SGHDT and CDR2 as YYEEEE. This chain's CDR3 is CASSLDRGPYSNTGELFF. In nucleotides, the CDR3 is TGTGCCAGCAGCTTGGACAGGGGGCCTTATTCGAACACCGGGGAGCTGTTTTTT.

Only one count was recorded for this clone. The chain employs TRBV11-2 and TRBJ1-2; 7 bases line up with TRBD1. CDR1 is SGHAT and CDR2 is FQNNGV in the germline V gene. Losses at the gene ends were 3 bases for V and 4 bases for J; bases not matched to a gene: 8. There are 15 residues in the CDR3. The DNA for the CDR3 is TGTGCCAGCAGCTTGTCTCAGGGGGGCTCCTATGGCTACACCTTC. Encoded protein: CASSLSQGGSYGYTF.

The genes are TRBV19 and TRBJ2-2; 12 bases fit TRBD2. J gave up 5 bases and V 7 bases, and 8 bases lay outside the gene matches. The CDR3 sequence is 16 residues long. Germline assignment: CDR1 LNHDA and CDR2 SQIVND (reference sequence). The CDR3 protein is CASMLAGGPGTGELFF. CDR3 in DNA: TGTGCCAGTATGCTAGCGGGGGGGCCGGGTACCGGGGAGCTGTTTTTT.

The chain links TRBV9 to TRBJ2-3, with D possibly TRBD1 on 6 matching bases. CDR3 size: 16 residues. Germline CDR1 and CDR2: SGDLS and YYNGEE. V dropped 4 bases and J dropped 4 bases, with 19 bases sitting between them. CDR3: CASSPPTGGGADTQYF. DNA for the CDR3: TGTGCCAGCAGCCCCCCGACTGGGGGCGGCGCAGATACGCAGTATTTT.

This clone was recorded only once. The rearrangement uses TRBV6-5 and TRBJ1-1; 8 nucleotides align to TRBD1. Unmatched junction bases numbered 8, after V lost 2 bases and J lost 6 bases. Germline CDR1 is MNHEY and CDR2 is SVGAGI. The CDR3 loop spans 15 amino acids. The CDR3 sequence is CASSYHRQGRAEAFF. CDR3 coding DNA: TGTGCCAGCAGTTACCACAGACAGGGGAGGGCTGAAGCTTTCTTT.

V is TRBV5-1 and J is TRBJ1-4; 8 bases map to TRBD1. V shed 4 bases and J 8 bases; nucleotides not matched to a gene: 4. Germline CDR1 is SGHRS and CDR2 is YFSETQ. The CDR3 spans 13 residues. In DNA, the CDR3 is TGCGCCAGCAGCGTAAGACAGGGGGAAAAACTGTTTTTT. Its translation: CASSVRQGEKLFF.

About this clone: This specimen includes other DNA sequences encoding the same CDR3. The rearrangement joins TRBV30 to TRBJ1-1, with TRBD1 identical over 7 bases. Looked up from germline, CDR1 is GTSNPN and CDR2 is SVGIG (reference sequence). The CDR3 has 13 amino acids. Trimming removed 1 base from V and 1 base from J; junction bases left unmatched: 0. This chain's CDR3 is CAWSGDRNTEAFF. The DNA of the CDR3 is TGTGCCTGGAGTGGGGACAGGAACACTGAAGCTTTCTTT.

The rearrangement uses TRBV6-5 and TRBJ2-7; TRBD2 agrees at 8 bases. J was trimmed by 2 bases and V by 1 base; bases with no gene match: 4. This CDR3 contains 15 residues. Germline V gene lookup returns CDR1 MNHEY and CDR2 SVGAGI. The CDR3 DNA reads as TGTGCCAGCAGTTACTTGCGGGGGGACCCCTACGAGCAGTACTTC. It translates to CASSYLRGDPYEQYF.

The chain has TRBV5-4 and TRBJ1-1; TRBD1 aligns across 7 bases. V trimming: 4 bases; J trimming: 11 bases; junction bases outside the gene matches: 20. The germline gives CDR1 SGHNT, CDR2 YYREEE (reference sequence). The CDR3 spans 16 residues. CDR3 amino acids: CASSPSPQGTTGQAFF. CDR3 nucleotides: TGTGCCAGCAGCCCGTCGCCCCAAGGAACGACAGGGCAGGCTTTCTTT.

This chain connects TRBV30 to TRBJ1-2; D perhaps matches TRBD1 (5 bases). CDR3 length equals 12 residues. V shed 3 bases and J shed 8 bases, with 13 bases lying between them. Germline V gene sequence: CDR1 GTSNPN, CDR2 SVGIG (reference sequence). CDR3 protein: CAWRGGYGGYTF. The CDR3, as DNA: TGTGCCTGGAGGGGGGGTTACGGCGGCTACACCTTC.

This clone was seen only once. The CDR3 is CASSVGPGTNEKLFF. The CDR3 nucleotides are TGTGCCAGCAGCGTTGGGCCCGGCACTAATGAAAAACTGTTTTTT. The chain links TRBV9 to TRBJ1-4; D gene uncertain. The V and J ends lost 2 bases and 2 bases respectively, with 10 bases between them. The germline CDR1 and CDR2 sequences are SGDLS and YYNGEE. The CDR3 is made up of 15 amino acids.

V is TRBV5-5 and J is TRBJ1-5; D not certain. The germline V gene has CDR1 SGHKS and CDR2 YYEKEE (reference sequence). Trimming took off 4 bases at V and 9 bases at J, with 14 bases between the two ends. The CDR3 sequence is 13 residues long. The CDR3 DNA reads TGTGCCAGCAGCCAGAGGGTCGGGTGGCCCCAGCATTTT. Protein product: CASSQRVGWPQHF.

The chain links TRBV9 to TRBJ1-1; TRBD1 is a possible D gene (5 bases). The V end was cut by 1 base, the J end by 1 base, with 11 bases between. Germline CDR1 SGDLS, CDR2 YYNGEE. The CDR3 has 15 amino acids. The CDR3 loop reads CASSVRVGRNTEAFF. The CDR3 DNA reads as TGTGCCAGCAGCGTACGGGTGGGGCGGAACACTGAAGCTTTCTTT.

The CDR3 loop reads CAISGTRGFTEAFF. CDR3 nucleotides: TGTGCCATCAGTGGGACAAGGGGGTTCACTGAAGCTTTCTTT. This chain joins TRBV10-3 and TRBJ1-1; D might be TRBD1 (6 bases). The CDR3 runs 14 residues. The germline V gene has CDR1 ENHRY and CDR2 SYGVKD. V was pared by 4 bases and J by 4 bases, with 13 bases between.

The rearrangement uses TRBV19 and TRBJ2-3; 8 bases are shared with TRBD1. V shed 9 bases, J shed 6 bases, and the junction held 5 bases outside the gene matches. Germline values: CDR1 LNHDA, CDR2 SQIVND (reference sequence). The CDR3 consists of 12 residues. This CDR3 is CASRGLRDTQYF. DNA for the CDR3: TGTGCCAGCAGGGGGCTGAGGGATACGCAGTATTTT. Based on the CDR3 plus reference TRBV19 and TRBJ2-3, the full variable domain is DGGITQSPKYLFRKEGQNVTLSCEQNLNHDAMYWYRQDPGQGLRLIYYSQIVNDFQKGDIAEGYSVSREKKESFPLTVTSAQKNPTAFYLCASRGLRDTQYFGPGTRLTVL.

This chain links TRBV5-1 with TRBJ1-2, with 9 bases matching TRBD1. V trimming: 4 bases; J trimming: 1 base; junction bases outside the gene matches: 5. CDR3 length: 15 residues. Germline CDR1 reads SGHRS; CDR2 reads YFSETQ. The DNA of the CDR3 is TGCGCCAGCAGCCCGGACAGGGGACGTAACTATGGCTACACCTTC. Residues: CASSPDRGRNYGYTF.

This clone showed up just a few times. CDR3 bases: TGTGCCAGCAGCCAGACAGTTATGAACACTGAAGCTTTCTTT. Protein sequence: CASSQTVMNTEAFF. The chain combines TRBV3-1 (or the pseudogene TRBV3-2) with TRBJ1-1; maybe TRBD1 (5 bases). Trimming took off 3 bases at V and 0 bases at J, with 8 bases between the two ends. Germline loops: CDR1 LGHDT, CDR2 YNNKEL (reference sequence). The CDR3 consists of 14 residues.

This sequence joins TRBV14 and TRBJ2-3; 7 bases map to TRBD1. The CDR3 is made up of 13 amino acids. Germline CDR1 is SGHDN and CDR2 is FVKESK. With 4 bases clipped from V and 6 bases from J, the junction kept 4 bases outside the gene matches. CDR3 in amino acids: CASSLQGLDTQYF. DNA of the CDR3: TGTGCCAGCAGCCTACAGGGGTTGGATACGCAGTATTTT. The whole variable domain, remainder taken from reference TRBV14 and TRBJ2-3, is EAGVTQFPSHSVIEKGQTVTLRCDPISGHDNLYWYRRVMGKEIKFLLHFVKESKQDESGMPNNRFLAERTGGTYSTLKVQPAELEDSGVYFCASSLQGLDTQYFGPGTRLTVL.

The gene calls are TRBV12-5 and TRBJ2-1, with D possibly being TRBD2 (5 bases). V lost 4 bases and J lost 7, with 11 bases in between. The CDR3 loop spans 13 amino acids. Per germline, CDR1 LGHNT and CDR2 FRNRAP. CDR3 sequence: CASGSTGDNEQFF. CDR3 sequence (DNA): TGTGCTAGTGGTTCCACCGGGGATAATGAGCAGTTCTTC.

The CDR3 DNA reads as TGTGCCAGCAGGAAAGACGGGAGCTCCTACGAGCAGTACTTC. It specifies CASRKDGSSYEQYF. The rearrangement joins TRBV11-2 to TRBJ2-7; weak D call: TRBD2 (6 bases). In germline, CDR1 is SGHAT, CDR2 FQNNGV. Deletions cut 6 bases from V and 0 bases from J, with 12 bases between. The CDR3 extends over 14 amino acids.

The chain combines TRBV3-1 (or the pseudogene TRBV3-2) with TRBJ1-5; TRBD1 might be the D (6 bases). Germline V gene data show CDR1 as LGHDT and CDR2 as YNNKEL (reference sequence). The CDR3 has 15 amino acids. The V end was cut by 0 bases, the J end by 4 bases, with 10 bases between. CDR3 sequence reads: CASSQEGTGNQPQHF. The CDR3 DNA sequence: TGTGCCAGCAGCCAAGAAGGAACAGGGAATCAGCCCCAGCATTTT.

V usage is TRBV2 and J usage is TRBJ1-1, with TRBD1 matching 8 bases. CDR3 size: 15 residues. Germline lookup yields CDR1 SNHLY and CDR2 FYNNEI. The V segment lost 4 bases and the J segment 0 bases; nucleotides outside the gene matches: 4. In DNA, the CDR3 is TGTGCCAGCAGTGGATACAGGGGGGTGAACACTGAAGCTTTCTTT. Protein sequence: CASSGYRGVNTEAFF.

The chain has TRBV30 and TRBJ1-5, with TRBD1 identical over 8 bases. Germline CDR1 is GTSNPN and CDR2 is SVGIG (reference sequence). V lost 2 bases and J lost 4; bases outside the gene matches: 7. The CDR3 covers 15 residues. CDR3 sequence: CAWSSDRAENQPQHF. The DNA for the CDR3 is TGTGCCTGGAGTTCGGACAGGGCCGAGAATCAGCCCCAGCATTTT.